The sequence of this T cell receptor (beta chain) was determined in a study of beta chain features in type 1 diabetes. Study at large: Sorted cells from all samples, numbering 107,917,701, were examined. Study-wide points: An over-representation of cells with high TCR expression could result from cDNA sequencing. A moderate, significant TCRB CDR3 shortening appeared in type 1 diabetes across four CD4+ subsets.

Sorting based on CD45RO/CCR7/CD25/CD127/CD95/CD27 separated CD4+ naive, central memory, regulatory and stem cell-like memory cells. Details on this clone: Its antigen is as yet unknown.

The V gene end was trimmed by 3 bases and the J gene end by 7 bases; junction bases not matched to a gene: 9. Germline assignment: CDR1 GTSNPN and CDR2 SVGIG (reference sequence). The CDR3 covers 15 residues. Reverse transcribing all isolated RNA meant expressed TCRB transcripts were sequenced. Assay used: immunoSEQ multiplex PCR; TCRdb lists only in-frame clones, some missing. The sample lists some 700,000 clones; around an eighth were seen once. Sequenced input: naive CD4+ T cells from blood. This clonotype was sampled from a man younger than 35 with type 1 diabetes. V gene TRBV30 combines with J gene TRBJ1-6; 7 nucleotides line up with TRBD1. The CDR3 reads CAWREPRGQNSPLHF. The CDR3 coding sequence is TGTGCCTGGAGAGAACCGAGGGGGCAAAATTCACCCCTCCACTTT. Full variable domain (outside the CDR3, taken from reference TRBV30 and TRBJ1-6): SQTIHQWPATLVQPVGSPLSLECTVEGTSNPNLYWYRQAAGRGLQLLFYSVGIGQISSEVPQNLSASRPQDRQFILSSKKLLLSDSGFYLCAWREPRGQNSPLHFGNGTRLTVT.